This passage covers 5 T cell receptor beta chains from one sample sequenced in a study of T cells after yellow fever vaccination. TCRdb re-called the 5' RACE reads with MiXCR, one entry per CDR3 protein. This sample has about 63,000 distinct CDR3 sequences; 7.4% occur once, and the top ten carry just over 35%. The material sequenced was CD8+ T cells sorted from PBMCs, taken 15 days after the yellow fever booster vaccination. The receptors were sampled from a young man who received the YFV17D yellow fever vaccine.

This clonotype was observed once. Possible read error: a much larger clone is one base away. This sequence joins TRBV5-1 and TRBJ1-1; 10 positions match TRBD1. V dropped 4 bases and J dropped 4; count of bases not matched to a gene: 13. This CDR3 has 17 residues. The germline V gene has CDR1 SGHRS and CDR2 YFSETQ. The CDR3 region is CASSPTGTGVRITEAFF. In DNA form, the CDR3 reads TGCGCCAGCAGCCCCACCGGGACAGGGGTAAGGATCACTGAAGCTTTCTTT.

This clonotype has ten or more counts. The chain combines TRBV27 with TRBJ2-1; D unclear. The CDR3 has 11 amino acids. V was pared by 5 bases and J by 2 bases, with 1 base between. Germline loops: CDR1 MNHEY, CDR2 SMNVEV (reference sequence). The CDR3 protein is CASSTYNEQFF. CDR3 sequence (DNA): TGTGCCAGCAGTACCTACAATGAGCAGTTCTTC.

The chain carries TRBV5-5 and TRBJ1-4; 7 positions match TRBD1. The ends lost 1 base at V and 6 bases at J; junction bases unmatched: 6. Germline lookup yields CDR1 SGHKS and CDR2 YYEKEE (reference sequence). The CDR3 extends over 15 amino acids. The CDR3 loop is CASSLSGDSDEKLFF. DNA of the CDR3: TGTGCCAGCAGCTTGTCAGGGGACAGTGATGAAAAACTGTTTTTT.

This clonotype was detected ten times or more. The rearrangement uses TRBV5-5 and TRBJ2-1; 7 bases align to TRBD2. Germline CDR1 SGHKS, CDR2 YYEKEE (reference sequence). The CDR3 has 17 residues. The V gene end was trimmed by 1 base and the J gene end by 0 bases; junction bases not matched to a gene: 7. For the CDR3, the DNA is TGTGCCAGCAGCTTGTTCCAGCGGGACGCCTCCTACAATGAGCAGTTCTTC. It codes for CASSLFQRDASYNEQFF. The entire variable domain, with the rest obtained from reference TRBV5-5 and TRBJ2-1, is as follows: DAGVTQSPTHLIKTRGQQVTLRCSPISGHKSVSWYQQVLGQGPQFIFQYYEKEERGRGNFPDRFSARQFPNYSSELNVNALLLGDSALYLCASSLFQRDASYNEQFFGPGTRLTVL.

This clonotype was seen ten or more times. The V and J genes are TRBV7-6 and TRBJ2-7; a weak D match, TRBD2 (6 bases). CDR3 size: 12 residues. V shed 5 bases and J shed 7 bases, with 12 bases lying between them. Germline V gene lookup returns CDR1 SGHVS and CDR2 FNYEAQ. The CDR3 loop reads CASSLGGWEQYF. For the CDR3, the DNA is TGTGCCAGCAGCCTCGGAGGGTGGGAGCAGTACTTC.